These T cell receptor beta chains were read from a single sample in a study of cytomegalovirus exposure and HLA in healthy donors. The assay was immunoSEQ multiplex PCR, and TCRdb's table has in-frame clones only and misses some. Its table lists almost 35,000 clones. Sequenced sample: PBMCs. The receptor source for this set is a woman aged 40 to 55 in good health and CMV-seropositive. CDR3s include the opening cysteine and the closing phenylalanine or tryptophan. The order of the fields is J gene, D gene, V gene, clone size, CDR3 protein, CDR3 DNA. The D gene is left open where the match is weak. For some rows the clone size is stated as once, few or many, or as a class when expanded; others skip it.

J gene: TRBJ2-2; D gene: -; V gene: TRBV7-3; clone size: -; CDR3 protein: CASSLSLTGTGELFF; CDR3 DNA: TGTGCCAGCAGCTTAAGTCTGACGGGAACCGGGGAGCTGTTTTTT
J gene: TRBJ2-7; D gene: -; V gene: TRBV28; clone size: -; CDR3 protein: CASSFMGGGFPYEQYF; CDR3 DNA: TGTGCCAGCAGTTTCATGGGTGGAGGGTTCCCCTACGAGCAGTACTTC
J gene: TRBJ2-4; D gene: -; V gene: TRBV11-2; clone size: -; CDR3 protein: CASSYTPDSVLAKNIQYF; CDR3 DNA: TGTGCCAGCAGCTACACGCCGGACAGTGTTTTAGCCAAAAACATTCAGTACTTC
J gene: TRBJ1-1; D gene: -; V gene: TRBV19; clone size: -; CDR3 protein: CASSTRGQLNTEAFF; CDR3 DNA: TGTGCCAGTAGTACCCGCGGGCAGTTGAACACTGAAGCTTTCTTT
J gene: TRBJ2-3; D gene: TRBD2; V gene: TRBV5-1; clone size: -; CDR3 protein: CASAGGEDTQYF; CDR3 DNA: TGCGCCAGCGCGGGAGGGGAGGATACGCAGTATTTT
J gene: TRBJ2-2; D gene: -; V gene: TRBV7-2; clone size: -; CDR3 protein: CASSLVAGNTGELFF; CDR3 DNA: TGTGCCAGCAGCTTAGTCGCGGGGAACACCGGGGAGCTGTTTTTT
J gene: TRBJ1-1; D gene: -; V gene: TRBV28; clone size: -; CDR3 protein: CASSLSRQNTEAFF; CDR3 DNA: TGTGCCAGCAGTTTATCCCGACAGAACACTGAAGCTTTCTTT
J gene: TRBJ2-2; D gene: TRBD1; V gene: TRBV5-6; clone size: -; CDR3 protein: CASSLGTGQGYTGELFF; CDR3 DNA: TGTGCCAGCAGCTTGGGGACAGGACAGGGATACACCGGGGAGCTGTTTTTT
J gene: TRBJ1-6; D gene: -; V gene: TRBV14; clone size: -; CDR3 protein: CASSQLYTNSPLHF; CDR3 DNA: TGTGCCAGCAGCCAACTCTATACCAACTCACCCCTCCACTTT
J gene: TRBJ2-7; D gene: -; V gene: TRBV21-1; clone size: -; CDR3 protein: CASSKVPSGNSYEQYF; CDR3 DNA: TGTGCCAGCAGCAAAGTTCCGTCGGGGAATTCCTACGAGCAGTACTTC
J gene: TRBJ1-4; D gene: TRBD1; V gene: TRBV6-1; clone size: medium-sized; CDR3 protein: CASSEAVGDRGPTNEKLFF; CDR3 DNA: TGTGCCAGCAGTGAAGCGGTTGGGGACAGGGGGCCAACTAATGAAAAACTGTTTTTT
J gene: TRBJ2-1; D gene: -; V gene: TRBV18; clone size: -; CDR3 protein: CASSPPGPPYNEQFF; CDR3 DNA: TGTGCCAGCTCACCACCGGGGCCCCCCTACAATGAGCAGTTCTTC
J gene: TRBJ1-5; D gene: TRBD1; V gene: TRBV18; clone size: -; CDR3 protein: CASSPGTGSNQPQHF; CDR3 DNA: TGTGCCAGCTCACCAGGGACAGGTAGCAATCAGCCCCAGCATTTT
J gene: TRBJ1-5; D gene: TRBD1; V gene: TRBV18; clone size: -; CDR3 protein: CASSQIPGQGNQPQHF; CDR3 DNA: TGTGCCAGCTCACAGATACCGGGACAGGGAAATCAGCCCCAGCATTTT
J gene: TRBJ1-6; D gene: TRBD1; V gene: TRBV6-5; clone size: -; CDR3 protein: CASSYSRDRNSPLHF; CDR3 DNA: TGTGCCAGCAGTTACTCACGGGACAGGAATTCACCCCTCCACTTT
J gene: TRBJ2-1; D gene: -; V gene: TRBV9; clone size: -; CDR3 protein: CASSAELAHYNEQFF; CDR3 DNA: TGTGCCAGCAGCGCCGAACTAGCCCATTACAATGAGCAGTTCTTC
J gene: TRBJ2-7; D gene: -; V gene: TRBV4-1; clone size: -; CDR3 protein: CASSQEGHSAAYEQYF; CDR3 DNA: TGCGCCAGCAGCCAAGAGGGTCATAGCGCCGCCTACGAGCAGTACTTC
J gene: TRBJ1-5; D gene: -; V gene: TRBV10-3; clone size: -; CDR3 protein: CAINNRSGNQPQHF; CDR3 DNA: TGTGCCATCAATAACCGCAGCGGCAATCAGCCCCAGCATTTT
J gene: TRBJ1-2; D gene: TRBD1; V gene: TRBV6-1; clone size: -; CDR3 protein: CASSKRTGVDYGYTF; CDR3 DNA: TGTGCCAGCAGTAAAAGGACAGGGGTAGACTATGGCTACACCTTC
J gene: TRBJ2-7; D gene: TRBD1; V gene: TRBV5-4; clone size: medium-sized; CDR3 protein: CASSLGGGTGAIGEQYF; CDR3 DNA: TGTGCCAGCAGCTTGGGAGGTGGGACAGGAGCTATTGGCGAGCAGTACTTC
J gene: TRBJ2-7; D gene: TRBD2; V gene: TRBV10-3; clone size: -; CDR3 protein: CAISEGPGGEQYF; CDR3 DNA: TGTGCCATCAGTGAGGGTCCCGGGGGGGAGCAGTACTTC
J gene: TRBJ2-5; D gene: -; V gene: TRBV11-2; clone size: -; CDR3 protein: CASSLQGGQETQYF; CDR3 DNA: TGTGCCAGCAGCTTACAGGGCGGCCAAGAGACCCAGTACTTC
J gene: TRBJ2-7; D gene: -; V gene: TRBV6-1; clone size: -; CDR3 protein: CASSVLATTYEQYF; CDR3 DNA: TGTGCCAGCAGTGTTCTAGCGACAACCTACGAGCAGTACTTC
J gene: TRBJ1-1; D gene: TRBD1; V gene: TRBV2; clone size: -; CDR3 protein: CASRGGQRHTEAFF; CDR3 DNA: TGTGCCAGCAGGGGGGGACAGAGGCACACTGAAGCTTTCTTT
J gene: TRBJ2-1; D gene: -; V gene: TRBV27; clone size: -; CDR3 protein: CASSSNWNEQFF; CDR3 DNA: TGTGCCAGCAGTTCGAACTGGAATGAGCAGTTCTTC
J gene: TRBJ1-2; D gene: TRBD1; V gene: TRBV27; clone size: -; CDR3 protein: CASSGTGGGYGYTF; CDR3 DNA: TGTGCCAGCAGCGGGACAGGGGGCGGCTATGGCTACACCTTC
J gene: TRBJ1-4; D gene: -; V gene: TRBV5-6; clone size: -; CDR3 protein: CASTSPGRGEKLFF; CDR3 DNA: TGTGCCAGCACCTCTCCTGGGCGTGGTGAAAAACTGTTTTTT
J gene: TRBJ2-1; D gene: TRBD1; V gene: TRBV7-7; clone size: -; CDR3 protein: CASSLSPQQGSSDNEQFF; CDR3 DNA: TGTGCCAGCAGCTTAAGCCCTCAACAGGGGAGCTCCGACAATGAGCAGTTCTTC
J gene: TRBJ2-7; D gene: TRBD2; V gene: TRBV28; clone size: -; CDR3 protein: CASIRLAGSYEQYF; CDR3 DNA: TGTGCCAGCATTCGACTAGCGGGAAGTTACGAGCAGTACTTC
J gene: TRBJ1-3; D gene: -; V gene: TRBV30; clone size: -; CDR3 protein: CAWSSGQFSGNTIYF; CDR3 DNA: TGTGCCTGGAGTTCGGGACAATTCTCTGGAAACACCATATATTTT
J gene: TRBJ1-1; D gene: -; V gene: TRBV19; clone size: -; CDR3 protein: CASATGGGEAFF; CDR3 DNA: TGTGCCAGCGCGACAGGCGGGGGTGAAGCTTTCTTT
J gene: TRBJ2-5; D gene: TRBD1; V gene: TRBV7-9; clone size: -; CDR3 protein: CASSLRQGAGETQYF; CDR3 DNA: TGTGCCAGCAGCCTCAGACAGGGGGCCGGGGAGACCCAGTACTTC
J gene: TRBJ1-2; D gene: TRBD1; V gene: TRBV7-9; clone size: -; CDR3 protein: CASIRGQGRYGYTF; CDR3 DNA: TGTGCCAGCATCCGAGGACAGGGGAGATATGGCTACACCTTC
J gene: TRBJ2-3; D gene: -; V gene: TRBV15; clone size: -; CDR3 protein: CATCPDYLTDTQYF; CDR3 DNA: TGTGCCACCTGCCCGGACTATCTCACAGATACGCAGTATTTT
J gene: TRBJ1-1; D gene: TRBD1; V gene: TRBV7-2; clone size: medium-sized; CDR3 protein: CASSLVGQANTEAFF; CDR3 DNA: TGTGCCAGCAGCTTAGTCGGACAGGCGAACACTGAAGCTTTCTTT
J gene: TRBJ2-1; D gene: TRBD2; V gene: TRBV27; clone size: -; CDR3 protein: CASSLAGGPSEQFF; CDR3 DNA: TGTGCCAGCAGCTTAGCGGGAGGGCCTTCTGAGCAGTTCTTC
J gene: TRBJ2-1; D gene: TRBD1; V gene: TRBV19; clone size: -; CDR3 protein: CASSTGTGFLNEQFF; CDR3 DNA: TGTGCCAGTAGTACCGGGACAGGGTTTCTAAATGAGCAGTTCTTC
J gene: TRBJ1-4; D gene: TRBD1; V gene: TRBV6-1; clone size: -; CDR3 protein: CASSEQGASTNEKLFF; CDR3 DNA: TGTGCCAGCAGTGAACAGGGGGCATCAACTAATGAAAAACTGTTTTTT
J gene: TRBJ1-1; D gene: TRBD1; V gene: TRBV5-1; clone size: -; CDR3 protein: CASSSGQGNTEAFF; CDR3 DNA: TGCGCCAGCAGCTCCGGACAGGGGAACACTGAAGCTTTCTTT
J gene: TRBJ1-2; D gene: -; V gene: TRBV7-8; clone size: -; CDR3 protein: CASSLGSPSNYGYTF; CDR3 DNA: TGTGCCAGCAGCTTAGGCAGTCCCTCAAACTATGGCTACACCTTC
J gene: TRBJ2-1; D gene: -; V gene: TRBV7-9; clone size: -; CDR3 protein: CASRPLRSDEQFF; CDR3 DNA: TGTGCCAGCAGACCGCTCAGGTCCGATGAGCAGTTCTTC